This T cell receptor beta chain was recovered during a study of cytomegalovirus exposure and HLA in healthy donors. Background on the study: Prior work identified around 100 million unique TCR beta sequences in some 200 million T cells.

With 60 Vbeta and 13 Jbeta primers, the PCR was carried out. Assay used: immunoSEQ multiplex PCR; TCRdb lists only in-frame clones, some missing. The data show about 160,000 clones, roughly four fifths seen once. Germline assignment: CDR1 SGHDT and CDR2 YYEEEE. V dropped 3 bases and J dropped 1 base, with 16 bases sitting between them. The length of the CDR3 is 16 residues. This clonotype originated in a woman in her forties or fifties in good health and CMV-seropositive. The rearrangement links TRBV5-6 to TRBJ1-1; the D gene is possibly TRBD1 (5 bases). Sequencing was performed on PBMCs. CDR3 coding DNA: TGTGCCAGCAGCTCGCGCAGGGTTCTGTCGAACACTGAAGCTTTCTTT. This sequence encodes CASSSRRVLSNTEAFF.